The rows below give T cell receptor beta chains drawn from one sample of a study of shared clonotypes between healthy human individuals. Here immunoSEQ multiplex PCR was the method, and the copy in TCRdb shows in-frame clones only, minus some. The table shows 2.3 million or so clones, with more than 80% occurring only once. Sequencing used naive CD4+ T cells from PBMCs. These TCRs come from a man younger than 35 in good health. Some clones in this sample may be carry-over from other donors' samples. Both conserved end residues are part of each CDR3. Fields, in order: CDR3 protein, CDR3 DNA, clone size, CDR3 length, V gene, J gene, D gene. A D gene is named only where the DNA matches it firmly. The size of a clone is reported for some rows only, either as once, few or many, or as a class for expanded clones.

CASSLDPRQYNEQFF,TGTGCCAGCAGCTTAGATCCGCGGCAGTACAATGAGCAGTTCTTC,NA,15,TRBV7-3,TRBJ2-1,NA
CASSLLGHSPLHF,TGTGCCAGCAGCTTATTGGGTCATTCACCCCTCCACTTT,NA,13,TRBV7-6,TRBJ1-6,NA
CASSLGTLYEQYF,TGTGCCAGCAGCCTCGGGACTCTCTACGAGCAGTACTTC,NA,13,TRBV7-3,TRBJ2-7,NA
CASSPSLGLVDEQFF,TGTGCCAGCAGCCCTTCTCTCGGTCTCGTCGATGAGCAGTTCTTC,NA,15,TRBV9,TRBJ2-1,NA
CASSVGVNQPQHF,TGTGCCAGCAGCGTCGGGGTCAATCAGCCCCAGCATTTT,NA,13,TRBV9,TRBJ1-5,NA
CASSGGTSGSGGELFF,TGTGCCAGCAGTGGGGGGACTAGCGGGAGTGGCGGGGAGCTGTTTTTT,NA,16,TRBV28,TRBJ2-2,TRBD2
CASAGQGATTNEKLFF,TGCGCCAGTGCTGGACAGGGGGCCACAACTAATGAAAAACTGTTTTTT,NA,16,TRBV5-1,TRBJ1-4,TRBD1
CASSGDGAPLHF,TGTGCCAGCAGTGGGGACGGTGCACCCCTCCACTTT,NA,12,TRBV28,TRBJ1-6,NA
CATSRGGSSYEQYF,TGTGCCACCAGCAGGGGCGGGAGCTCCTACGAGCAGTACTTC,NA,14,TRBV15,TRBJ2-7,TRBD2
CSKGSVYGQYF,TGCAGCAAGGGATCGGTGTATGGGCAGTACTTC,NA,11,TRBV20-1,TRBJ2-7,NA
CASSPVLKGEWAKNIQYF,TGTGCCAGCAGCCCCGTGCTTAAGGGGGAATGGGCCAAAAACATTCAGTACTTC,NA,18,TRBV11-2,TRBJ2-4,NA
CASSPQRASTDTQYF,TGTGCCAGCTCACCACAGAGGGCAAGCACAGATACGCAGTATTTT,NA,15,TRBV18,TRBJ2-3,NA
CASRRDMSRNTIYF,TGTGCCAGTAGGAGGGACATGAGTAGGAACACCATATATTTT,NA,14,TRBV19,TRBJ1-3,NA
CASSLEIANYGYTF,TGCGCCAGCAGCTTGGAAATAGCAAACTATGGCTACACCTTC,once,14,TRBV5-1,TRBJ1-2,NA
CASSLGRGGVPEAFF,TGTGCCAGCAGTCTGGGCCGCGGGGGGGTTCCTGAAGCTTTCTTT,once,15,TRBV28,TRBJ1-1,NA
CASSFSRPSYEQYF,TGTGCCAGCAGTTTTTCGCGTCCGTCCTACGAGCAGTACTTC,NA,14,TRBV27,TRBJ2-7,NA
CASVNPGTGSPNYGYTF,TGTGCCAGCGTAAATCCCGGGACAGGGTCCCCTAACTATGGCTACACCTTC,NA,17,TRBV28,TRBJ1-2,TRBD1
CASSVGGLGSYEQYF,TGTGCCAGCAGCGTAGGGGGACTAGGTTCCTACGAGCAGTACTTC,NA,15,TRBV9,TRBJ2-7,TRBD2
CASSRTYEQYF,TGTGCCAGCAGCCGGACTTACGAGCAGTACTTC,NA,11,TRBV7-9,TRBJ2-7,NA
CASSLPGQATYEQYF,TGTGCCAGCAGCTTGCCCGGACAGGCCACCTACGAGCAGTACTTC,NA,15,TRBV5-4,TRBJ2-7,TRBD1
CASSQGLGSGTGYTQYF,TGCGCCAGCAGCCAGGGGTTGGGTAGCGGTACGGGGTATACGCAGTATTTT,NA,17,TRBV4-3,TRBJ2-3,NA
CSARSYNEQFF,TGCAGTGCGAGATCTTACAATGAGCAGTTCTTC,NA,11,TRBV20-1,TRBJ2-1,NA
CASSYPSETQYF,TGTGCCAGCAGCTATCCCTCGGAGACCCAGTACTTC,NA,12,TRBV7-2,TRBJ2-5,NA
CASSSGGGGTGELFF,TGTGCCAGCAGCTCCGGCGGAGGGGGGACCGGGGAGCTGTTTTTT,NA,15,TRBV11-3,TRBJ2-2,NA
CASSSLLTGQGPANEQFF,TGTGCCAGCAGTTCCCTCTTGACCGGACAAGGGCCGGCCAATGAGCAGTTCTTC,NA,18,TRBV27,TRBJ2-1,NA
CASSFRAHVGEQYF,TGCGCCAGCAGCTTCCGGGCCCACGTGGGCGAGCAGTACTTC,NA,14,TRBV5-1,TRBJ2-7,NA
CASRPRLPDTQYF,TGTGCCAGCAGACCCAGACTACCAGATACGCAGTATTTT,NA,13,TRBV28,TRBJ2-3,NA
CASSSPRGLAGANVLTF,TGTGCCAGCAGCTCCCCCCGCGGACTAGCTGGGGCCAACGTCCTGACTTTC,NA,17,TRBV7-2,TRBJ2-6,TRBD2
CASSPQTGNNEQFF,TGTGCCAGCAGCCCACAAACAGGGAACAATGAGCAGTTCTTC,NA,14,TRBV5-6,TRBJ2-1,NA
CASRRTGANTGELFF,TGTGCCAGCAGAAGGACAGGCGCGAACACCGGGGAGCTGTTTTTT,once,15,TRBV2,TRBJ2-2,TRBD1
CASSLVGTEAFF,TGTGCCAGCAGCCTCGTGGGCACTGAAGCTTTCTTT,NA,12,TRBV5-6,TRBJ1-1,NA
CASGSLGTSGPDTQYF,TGTGCTAGTGGTTCCCTAGGGACTAGCGGACCAGATACGCAGTATTTT,NA,16,TRBV12-5,TRBJ2-3,TRBD2
CATRDRNFYEQYF,TGTGCCACCCGGGACAGGAACTTCTACGAGCAGTACTTC,NA,13,TRBV19,TRBJ2-7,TRBD1
CSVGGLMNTEAFF,TGCAGCGTTGGAGGCCTGATGAACACTGAAGCTTTCTTT,once,13,TRBV29-1,TRBJ1-1,NA
CASRRLAGDAQYF,TGTGCCAGCAGACGACTAGCGGGAGACGCTCAGTACTTC,NA,13,TRBV28,TRBJ2-7,TRBD2
CASSLVAGGENEQFF,TGCGCCAGCAGCTTGGTAGCGGGAGGGGAAAATGAGCAGTTCTTC,NA,15,TRBV5-1,TRBJ2-1,TRBD2
CASSAPWGELFF,TGTGCCAGCAGCGCTCCCTGGGGGGAGCTGTTTTTT,NA,12,TRBV28,TRBJ2-2,NA
CASSLGPSGSTDTQYF,TGTGCCAGCAGCTTAGGCCCTAGCGGGAGCACAGATACGCAGTATTTT,NA,16,TRBV7-9,TRBJ2-3,TRBD2
CASSARGIVDTGELFF,TGTGCCAGCAGCGCGAGAGGGATTGTAGACACCGGGGAGCTGTTTTTT,NA,16,TRBV28,TRBJ2-2,NA
CASSPPGGGERNQPQHF,TGTGCCAGCAGCCCCCCCGGAGGAGGAGAGAGGAATCAGCCCCAGCATTTT,NA,17,TRBV28,TRBJ1-5,NA
CSVVPTGTDTQYF,TGCAGCGTTGTTCCTACGGGTACAGATACGCAGTATTTT,NA,13,TRBV29-1,TRBJ2-3,NA
CASSYEIGGDTQYF,TGTGCCAGCAGTTACGAGATAGGGGGGGATACGCAGTATTTT,NA,14,TRBV6-5,TRBJ2-3,NA
CAWSDDSYNEQFF,TGTGCCTGGAGTGACGACAGTTACAATGAGCAGTTCTTC,NA,13,TRBV30,TRBJ2-1,NA
CASSPQVLSGNTIYF,TGTGCCAGCAGTCCACAGGTTCTCTCTGGAAACACCATATATTTT,NA,15,TRBV6-1,TRBJ1-3,NA
CATSRYQDSSYEQYF,TGTGCCACCAGCAGATATCAAGACAGCTCCTACGAGCAGTACTTC,NA,15,TRBV15,TRBJ2-7,NA
CASSSGHLGTYGYTF,TGTGCCAGCAGCTCAGGACACCTGGGGACCTATGGCTACACCTTC,NA,15,TRBV5-6,TRBJ1-2,NA
CASKNPPGYEQFF,TGTGCCAGCAAAAACCCTCCCGGCTATGAGCAGTTCTTC,NA,13,TRBV2,TRBJ2-1,NA
CASSPPGQGYEQYF,TGCGCCAGCAGCCCACCGGGACAGGGCTACGAGCAGTACTTC,NA,14,TRBV5-1,TRBJ2-7,TRBD1
CATSRGWGQRNEKLFF,TGTGCCACCAGCAGAGGGTGGGGACAGAGGAATGAAAAACTGTTTTTT,NA,16,TRBV15,TRBJ1-4,TRBD1
CASKGFIAGELFF,TGTGCCAGCAAAGGTTTTATCGCCGGGGAGCTGTTTTTT,NA,13,TRBV2,TRBJ2-2,NA
CASSLDSYSGANVLTF,TGTGCCAGCAGCTTGGACAGTTACTCTGGGGCCAACGTCCTGACTTTC,once,16,TRBV5-5,TRBJ2-6,NA
CASSQPLGELFF,TGCGCCAGCAGCCAACCACTCGGGGAGCTGTTTTTT,NA,12,TRBV4-1,TRBJ2-2,NA
CASSSRTSGRGINEQFF,TGTGCCAGCAGCTCCCGGACTAGCGGGAGGGGAATAAATGAGCAGTTCTTC,NA,17,TRBV7-9,TRBJ2-1,TRBD2
CASSSRQGSYGYTF,TGTGCCAGCAGTTCCCGACAGGGGTCCTATGGCTACACCTTC,NA,14,TRBV28,TRBJ1-2,TRBD1